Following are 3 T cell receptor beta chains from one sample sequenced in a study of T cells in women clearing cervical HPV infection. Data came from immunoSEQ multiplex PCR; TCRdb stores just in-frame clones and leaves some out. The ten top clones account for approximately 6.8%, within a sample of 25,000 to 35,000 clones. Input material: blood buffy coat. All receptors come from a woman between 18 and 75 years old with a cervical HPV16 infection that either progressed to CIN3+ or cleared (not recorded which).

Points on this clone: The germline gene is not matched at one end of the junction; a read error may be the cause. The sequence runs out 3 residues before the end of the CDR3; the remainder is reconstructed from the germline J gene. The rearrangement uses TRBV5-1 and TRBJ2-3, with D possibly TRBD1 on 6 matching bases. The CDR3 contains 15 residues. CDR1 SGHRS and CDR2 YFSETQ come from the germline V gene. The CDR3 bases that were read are TGCGCCAGCAGCCAGACAGGCCCACTCCCAGAGACG. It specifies CASSQTGPLPET. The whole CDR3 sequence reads CASSQTGPLPETQYF.

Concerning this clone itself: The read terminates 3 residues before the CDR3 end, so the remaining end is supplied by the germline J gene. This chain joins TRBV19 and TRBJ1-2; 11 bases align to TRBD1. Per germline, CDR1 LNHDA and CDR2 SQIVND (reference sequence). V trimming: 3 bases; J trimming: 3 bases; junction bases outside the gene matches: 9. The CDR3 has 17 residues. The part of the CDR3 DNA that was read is TGTGCCAGTAGTATCGTTCCGACGGGACAGGGGGACTATGGC. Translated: CASSIVPTGQGDYG. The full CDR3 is CASSIVPTGQGDYGYTF.

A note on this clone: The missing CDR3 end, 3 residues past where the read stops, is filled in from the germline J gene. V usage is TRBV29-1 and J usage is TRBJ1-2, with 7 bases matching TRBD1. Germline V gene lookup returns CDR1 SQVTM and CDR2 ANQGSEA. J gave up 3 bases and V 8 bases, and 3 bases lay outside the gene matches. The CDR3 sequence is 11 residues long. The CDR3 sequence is CSTTGDYGYTF. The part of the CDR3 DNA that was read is TGCAGCACTACAGGGGACTATGGC. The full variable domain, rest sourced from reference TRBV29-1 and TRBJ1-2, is SAVISQKPSRDICQRGTSLTIQCQVDSQVTMMFWYRQQPGQSLTLIATANQGSEATYESGFVIDKFPISRPNLTFSTLTVSNMSPEDSSIYLCSTTGDYGYTFGSGTRLTVV.